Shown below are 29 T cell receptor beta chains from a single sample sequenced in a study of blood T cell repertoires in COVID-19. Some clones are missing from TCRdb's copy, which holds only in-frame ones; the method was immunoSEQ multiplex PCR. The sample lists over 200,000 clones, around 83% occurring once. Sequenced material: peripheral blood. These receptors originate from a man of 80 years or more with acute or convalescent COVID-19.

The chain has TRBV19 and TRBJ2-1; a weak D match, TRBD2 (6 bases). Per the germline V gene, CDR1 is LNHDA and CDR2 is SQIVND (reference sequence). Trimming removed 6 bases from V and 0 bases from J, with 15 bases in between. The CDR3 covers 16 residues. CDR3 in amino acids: CASSGLRSNSYNEQFF. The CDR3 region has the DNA TGTGCCAGTAGCGGACTACGATCTAACTCCTACAATGAGCAGTTCTTC.

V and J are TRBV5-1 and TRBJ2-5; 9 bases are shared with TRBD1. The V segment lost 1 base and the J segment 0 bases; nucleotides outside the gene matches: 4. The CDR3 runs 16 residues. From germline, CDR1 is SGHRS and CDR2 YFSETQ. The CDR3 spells CASSLFGTGYQETQYF. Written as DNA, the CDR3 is TGCGCCAGCAGCTTGTTTGGGACAGGGTACCAAGAGACCCAGTACTTC.

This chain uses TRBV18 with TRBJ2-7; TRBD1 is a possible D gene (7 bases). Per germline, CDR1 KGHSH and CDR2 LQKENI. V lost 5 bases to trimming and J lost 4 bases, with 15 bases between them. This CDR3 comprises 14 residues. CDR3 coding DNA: TGTGCCAGCTCAATCGGAGGGGGCGGTTACGAGCAGTACTTC. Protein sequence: CASSIGGGGYEQYF.

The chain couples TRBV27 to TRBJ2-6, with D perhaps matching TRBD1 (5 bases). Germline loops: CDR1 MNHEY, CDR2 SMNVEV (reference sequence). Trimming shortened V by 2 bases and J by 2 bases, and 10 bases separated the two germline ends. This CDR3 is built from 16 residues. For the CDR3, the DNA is TGTGCCAGCAGTTTACAGGGTTTAACTGGGGCCAACGTCCTGACTTTC. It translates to CASSLQGLTGANVLTF.

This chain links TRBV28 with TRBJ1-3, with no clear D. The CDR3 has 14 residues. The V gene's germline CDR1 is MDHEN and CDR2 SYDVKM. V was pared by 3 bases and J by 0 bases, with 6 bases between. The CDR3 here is CASSFVVSGNTIYF. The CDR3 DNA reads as TGTGCCAGCAGTTTTGTCGTCTCTGGAAACACCATATATTTT.

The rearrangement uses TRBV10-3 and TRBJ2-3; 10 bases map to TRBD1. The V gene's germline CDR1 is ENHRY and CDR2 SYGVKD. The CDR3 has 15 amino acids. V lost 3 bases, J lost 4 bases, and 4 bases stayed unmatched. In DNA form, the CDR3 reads TGTGCCATCAGTGAAAGGGGACAGGGGTCAGATACGCAGTATTTT. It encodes CAISERGQGSDTQYF.

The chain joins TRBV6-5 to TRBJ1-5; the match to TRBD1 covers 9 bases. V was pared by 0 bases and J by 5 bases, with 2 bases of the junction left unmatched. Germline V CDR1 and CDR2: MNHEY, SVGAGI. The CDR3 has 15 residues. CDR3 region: CASSYSRQGDQPQHF. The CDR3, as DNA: TGTGCCAGCAGTTACTCGAGACAGGGGGATCAGCCCCAGCATTTT.

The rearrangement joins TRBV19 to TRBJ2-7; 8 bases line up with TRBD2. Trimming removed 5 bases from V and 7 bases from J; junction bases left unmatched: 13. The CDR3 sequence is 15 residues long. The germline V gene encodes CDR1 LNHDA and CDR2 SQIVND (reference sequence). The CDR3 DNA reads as TGTGCCAGTAGTCTTGTAGCGGGAAGGGTCGGGGAGCAGTACTTC. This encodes CASSLVAGRVGEQYF.

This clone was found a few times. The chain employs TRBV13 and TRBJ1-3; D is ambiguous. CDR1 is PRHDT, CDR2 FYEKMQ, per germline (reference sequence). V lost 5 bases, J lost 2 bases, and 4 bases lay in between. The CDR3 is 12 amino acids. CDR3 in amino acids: CASSQTGNTIYF. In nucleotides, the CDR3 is TGTGCCAGCAGCCAGACTGGAAACACCATATATTTT.

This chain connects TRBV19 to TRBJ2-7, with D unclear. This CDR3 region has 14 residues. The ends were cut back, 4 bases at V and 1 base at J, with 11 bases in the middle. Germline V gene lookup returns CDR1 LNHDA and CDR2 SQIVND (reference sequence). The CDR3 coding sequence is TGTGCCAGTAGTAACACAATAGCATCCTACGAGCAGTACTTC. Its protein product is CASSNTIASYEQYF.

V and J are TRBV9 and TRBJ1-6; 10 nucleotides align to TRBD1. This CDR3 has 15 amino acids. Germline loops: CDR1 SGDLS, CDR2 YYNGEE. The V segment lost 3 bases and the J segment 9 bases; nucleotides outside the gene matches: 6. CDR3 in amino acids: CASSALGQGISPLHF. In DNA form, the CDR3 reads TGTGCCAGCAGCGCCCTGGGACAGGGGATTTCACCCCTCCACTTT.

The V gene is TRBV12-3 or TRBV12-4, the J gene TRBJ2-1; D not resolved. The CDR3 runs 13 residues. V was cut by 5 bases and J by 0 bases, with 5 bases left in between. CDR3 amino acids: CASSPRSYNEQFF. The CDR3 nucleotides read TGTGCCAGCAGTCCCCGCTCCTACAATGAGCAGTTCTTC.

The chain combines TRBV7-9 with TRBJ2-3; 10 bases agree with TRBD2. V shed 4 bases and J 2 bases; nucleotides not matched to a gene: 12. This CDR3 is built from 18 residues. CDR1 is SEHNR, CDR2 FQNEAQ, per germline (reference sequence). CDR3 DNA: TGTGCCAGCAGCTCAACAACGCTAGCGGGGGCCGCCACAGATACGCAGTATTTT. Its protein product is CASSSTTLAGAATDTQYF.

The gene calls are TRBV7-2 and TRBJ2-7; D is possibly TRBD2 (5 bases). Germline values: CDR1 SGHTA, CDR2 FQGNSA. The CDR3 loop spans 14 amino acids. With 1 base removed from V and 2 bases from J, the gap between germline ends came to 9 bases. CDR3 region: CASSLVGVTYEQYF. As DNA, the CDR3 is TGTGCCAGCAGCTTAGTGGGAGTTACCTACGAGCAGTACTTC.

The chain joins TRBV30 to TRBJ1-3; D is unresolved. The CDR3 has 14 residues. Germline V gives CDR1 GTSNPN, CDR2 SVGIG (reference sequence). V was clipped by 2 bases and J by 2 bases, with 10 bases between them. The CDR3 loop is CAWSPRVPGNTIYF. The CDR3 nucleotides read TGTGCCTGGAGTCCCCGGGTTCCTGGAAACACCATATATTTT.

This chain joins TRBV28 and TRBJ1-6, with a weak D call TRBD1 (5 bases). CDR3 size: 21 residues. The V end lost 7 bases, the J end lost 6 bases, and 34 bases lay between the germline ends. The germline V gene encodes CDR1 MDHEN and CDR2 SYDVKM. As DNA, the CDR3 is TGTGCCAGCACCCCTGGGGGGGGAGTTGGGTCCGCGACCAGATCTAATTCACCCCTCCACTTT. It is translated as CASTPGGGVGSATRSNSPLHF.

This chain's CDR3 is CASSQGPAPGELFF. CDR3 DNA sequence: TGCGCCAGCAGCCAAGGCCCAGCGCCCGGGGAGCTGTTTTTT. The chain couples TRBV4-1 to TRBJ2-2; D remains ambiguous. Trimming stripped 1 base from V and 6 bases from J, with 9 bases between. The CDR3 runs to 14 residues. Germline V CDR1 and CDR2: MGHRA, YSYEKL.

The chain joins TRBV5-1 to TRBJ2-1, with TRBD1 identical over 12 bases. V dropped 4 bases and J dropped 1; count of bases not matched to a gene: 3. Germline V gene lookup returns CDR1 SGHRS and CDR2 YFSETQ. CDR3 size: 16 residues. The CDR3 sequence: CASSGGQGASYNEQFF. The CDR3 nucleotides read TGCGCCAGCAGCGGGGGACAGGGGGCTTCCTACAATGAGCAGTTCTTC. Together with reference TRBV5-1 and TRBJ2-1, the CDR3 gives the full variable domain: KAGVTQTPRYLIKTRGQQVTLSCSPISGHRSVSWYQQTPGQGLQFLFEYFSETQRNKGNFPGRFSGRQFSNSRSEMNVSTLELGDSALYLCASSGGQGASYNEQFFGPGTRLTVL.

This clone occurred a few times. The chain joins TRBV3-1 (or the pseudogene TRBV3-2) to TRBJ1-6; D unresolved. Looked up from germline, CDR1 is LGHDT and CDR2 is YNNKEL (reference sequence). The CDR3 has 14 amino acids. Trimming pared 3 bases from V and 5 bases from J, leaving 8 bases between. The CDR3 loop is CASSHVQNNSPLHF. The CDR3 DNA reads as TGTGCCAGCAGCCACGTGCAGAATAATTCACCCCTCCACTTT.

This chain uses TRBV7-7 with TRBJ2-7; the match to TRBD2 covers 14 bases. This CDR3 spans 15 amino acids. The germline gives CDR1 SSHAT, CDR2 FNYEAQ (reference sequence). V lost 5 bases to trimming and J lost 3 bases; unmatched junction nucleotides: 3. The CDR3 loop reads CASSPGLAGVYEQYF. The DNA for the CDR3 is TGTGCCAGCAGCCCGGGACTAGCGGGAGTCTACGAGCAGTACTTC.

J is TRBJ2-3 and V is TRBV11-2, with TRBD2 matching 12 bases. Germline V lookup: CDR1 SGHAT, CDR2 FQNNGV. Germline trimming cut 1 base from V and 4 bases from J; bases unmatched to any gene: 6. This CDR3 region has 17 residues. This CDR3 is CASSLATSGRFADTQYF. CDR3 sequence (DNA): TGTGCCAGCAGCTTAGCGACTAGCGGGAGATTCGCAGATACGCAGTATTTT.

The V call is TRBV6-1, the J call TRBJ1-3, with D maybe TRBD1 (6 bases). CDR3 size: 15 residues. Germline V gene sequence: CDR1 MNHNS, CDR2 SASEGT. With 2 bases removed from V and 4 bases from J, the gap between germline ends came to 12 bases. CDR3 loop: CASSESAGAGNTIYF. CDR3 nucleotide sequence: TGTGCCAGCAGTGAATCGGCAGGGGCAGGAAACACCATATATTTT.

CDR3 nucleotides: TGTGCCAGCAGCCCCTTAGCGGGATCGAACACCGGGGAGCTGTTTTTT. Its translation is CASSPLAGSNTGELFF. This chain uses TRBV9 with TRBJ2-2; 8 bases line up with TRBD2. V gave up 4 bases and J gave up 0 bases; unmatched junction bases: 5. In germline, CDR1 is SGDLS, CDR2 YYNGEE. The CDR3 extends over 16 amino acids.

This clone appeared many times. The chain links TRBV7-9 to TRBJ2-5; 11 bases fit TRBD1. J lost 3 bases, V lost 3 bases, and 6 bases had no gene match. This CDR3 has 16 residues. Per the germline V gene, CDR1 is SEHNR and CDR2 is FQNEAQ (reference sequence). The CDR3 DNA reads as TGTGCCAGCAGCTTTCTACCGGGACAGGGGGAAGAGACCCAGTACTTC. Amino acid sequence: CASSFLPGQGEETQYF. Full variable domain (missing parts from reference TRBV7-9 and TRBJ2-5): DTGVSQNPRHKITKRGQNVTFRCDPISEHNRLYWYRQTLGQGPEFLTYFQNEAQLEKSRLLSDRFSAERPKGSFSTLEIQRTEQGDSAMYLCASSFLPGQGEETQYFGPGTRLLVL.

The chain's CDR3 is CASSLAGGPDQPQHF. Written as DNA, the CDR3 is TGTGCCAGCAGCTTAGCGGGGGGGCCAGATCAGCCCCAGCATTTT. This chain uses TRBV7-9 with TRBJ1-5, with a weak D call TRBD1 (6 bases). This CDR3 is 15 amino acids long. In germline, CDR1 is SEHNR, CDR2 FQNEAQ (reference sequence). V was pared by 0 bases and J by 5 bases, with 11 bases between.

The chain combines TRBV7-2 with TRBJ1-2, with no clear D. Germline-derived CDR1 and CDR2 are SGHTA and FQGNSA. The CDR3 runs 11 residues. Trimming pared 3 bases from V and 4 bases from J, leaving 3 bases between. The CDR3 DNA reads TGTGCCAGCAGCTTGAGCTATGGCTACACCTTC. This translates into CASSLSYGYTF.

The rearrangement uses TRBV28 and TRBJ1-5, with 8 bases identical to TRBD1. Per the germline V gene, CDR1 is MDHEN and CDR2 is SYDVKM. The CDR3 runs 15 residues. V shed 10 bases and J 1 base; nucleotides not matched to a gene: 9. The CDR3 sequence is CATKPRGQSNQPQHF. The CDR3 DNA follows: TGTGCCACCAAGCCCAGGGGGCAGAGCAATCAGCCCCAGCATTTT.

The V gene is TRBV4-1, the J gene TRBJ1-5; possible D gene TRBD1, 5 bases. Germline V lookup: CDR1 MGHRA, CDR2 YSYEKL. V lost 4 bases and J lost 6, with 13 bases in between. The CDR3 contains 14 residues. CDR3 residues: CASSPQGFAQPQHF. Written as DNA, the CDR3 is TGCGCCAGCAGCCCTCAGGGTTTTGCTCAGCCCCAGCATTTT.

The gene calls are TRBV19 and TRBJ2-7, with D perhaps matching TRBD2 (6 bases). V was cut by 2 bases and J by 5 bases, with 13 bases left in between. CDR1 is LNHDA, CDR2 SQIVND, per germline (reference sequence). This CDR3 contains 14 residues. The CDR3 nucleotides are TGTGCCAGTAGTATACGGCAGGGAGGCCACGAGCAGTACTTC. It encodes CASSIRQGGHEQYF.